The clone carrying this TCR beta chain was seen repeatedly, ten times or more. This entry comes from a study of T-cell reconstitution after alpha-beta-depleted transplantation in children. Library preparation (for TCRbeta) was performed with unique molecular identifiers. TCRdb analysed the PCR reads with MiXCR anew, one entry per CDR3 protein. The sample holds approximately 190,000 distinct CDR3 sequences, around 8.4% seen once. J was trimmed by 1 base and V by 5 bases; bases with no gene match: 12. The CDR3 contains 16 residues. Germline V gives CDR1 SQVTM, CDR2 ANQGSEA. The material sequenced was PBMCs, mostly from graft donor cells, taken 360 days after TCRalphabeta/CD19-depleted stem cell transplant. The chain uses TRBV29-1 and TRBJ1-2; 8 bases line up with TRBD1. The sequence was collected from a male patient between 2 and 9 years old who had a stem cell transplant for acute myeloid leukemia, so the T cells may come from the graft donor. The CDR3 loop is CSVPGQGKGFNYGYTF. The CDR3 DNA is TGCAGCGTTCCTGGACAGGGCAAAGGTTTTAACTATGGCTACACCTTC.